The rows below give T cell receptor beta chains drawn from one sample of a study of T cell responses to AZD1222 COVID-19 vaccine. Sequencing used immunoSEQ multiplex PCR; TCRdb keeps in-frame clones, though not all of them. The sample contains some 85,000 clones, 90% to 95% of which appear only once. The sequences come from peripheral blood, collected on day 0 of AZD1222 vaccination. Receptor source: an adult in good health. CDR3s include the opening cysteine and the closing phenylalanine or tryptophan. D genes are given only for firm matches. Some rows mark clone size as missing; the rest say once, few, many or name a class of expanded clone.

J: TRBJ2-5; D: TRBD2; V: TRBV4-1; size: .; DNA: TGCGCCAGCAGCCGGGGGACTAGCGGGAGTCCGGGGGAGACCCAGTACTTC; CDR3: CASSRGTSGSPGETQYF
J: TRBJ2-6; D: .; V: TRBV4-2; size: .; DNA: TGTGCCAGCAGCCAACGATATGGAGCTGGGGCCAACGTCCTGACTTTC; CDR3: CASSQRYGAGANVLTF
J: TRBJ2-1; D: .; V: TRBV5-8; size: .; DNA: TGTGCCAGCAGCTTCTTGGGGGGACGTACATACAATGAGCAGTTCTTC; CDR3: CASSFLGGRTYNEQFF
J: TRBJ2-2; D: .; V: TRBV5-1; size: .; DNA: TGCGCCAGCAGCTTGGGGACGGCTAACACCGGGGAGCTGTTTTTT; CDR3: CASSLGTANTGELFF
J: TRBJ2-2; D: .; V: TRBV3-1/TRBV3-2; size: .; DNA: TGTGCCAGCAGCCAAGTTACTTCGAGGGAGGGGGAGCTGTTTTTT; CDR3: CASSQVTSREGELFF
J: TRBJ2-7; D: TRBD1; V: TRBV2; size: .; DNA: TGTGCCAGCAGTGAAGCCCGGACAGGGTCGGGTGAGCAGTACTTC; CDR3: CASSEARTGSGEQYF
J: TRBJ1-5; D: .; V: TRBV12-3/TRBV12-4; size: .; DNA: TGTGCCAGCAGTTTTTACACCCATCCCCAGCATTTT; CDR3: CASSFYTHPQHF
J: TRBJ2-5; D: .; V: TRBV29-1; size: once; DNA: TGCAGCGGGCACAGGGCAGCGGAGACCCAGTACTTC; CDR3: CSGHRAAETQYF
J: TRBJ2-3; D: TRBD2; V: TRBV5-1; size: once; DNA: TGCGCCAGCAGGGCGGGAGGGCCCGTAGATACGCAGTATTTT; CDR3: CASRAGGPVDTQYF
J: TRBJ2-5; D: .; V: TRBV4-1; size: .; DNA: TGCGCCAGCAGCCAAGGGGGTGCCCTACTCCAAGAGACCCAGTACTTC; CDR3: CASSQGGALLQETQYF
J: TRBJ1-2; D: .; V: TRBV19; size: .; DNA: TGTGCCACTTATGGGGGTGGCTACACCTTC; CDR3: CATYGGGYTF
J: TRBJ2-1; D: TRBD2; V: TRBV9; size: .; DNA: TGTGCCAGCAGCACAGGAGGCGGGAGGGCCCTGAATGAGCAGTTCTTC; CDR3: CASSTGGGRALNEQFF
J: TRBJ1-2; D: .; V: TRBV12-5; size: .; DNA: TGTGCTAGTGTAACAGGAGGGGCGGATGGCTACACCTTC; CDR3: CASVTGGADGYTF
J: TRBJ1-5; D: .; V: TRBV12-3/TRBV12-4; size: .; DNA: TGTGCCAGCAGTCACGGGGAGCCCCAGCATTTT; CDR3: CASSHGEPQHF
J: TRBJ2-7; D: .; V: TRBV28; size: .; DNA: TGTGCCAGCATCCCGACGGGGAACTCCTACGAGCAGTACTTC; CDR3: CASIPTGNSYEQYF
J: TRBJ2-7; D: TRBD1; V: TRBV19; size: .; DNA: TGTGCCAGTAGCACCACAGGGGGATCCTACGAGCAGTACTTC; CDR3: CASSTTGGSYEQYF
J: TRBJ2-5; D: TRBD2; V: TRBV7-3; size: .; DNA: TGTGCCAGCAGCTTATACTCGGGAGGGAAAGAGACCCAGTACTTC; CDR3: CASSLYSGGKETQYF
J: TRBJ1-2; D: .; V: TRBV11-2; size: once; DNA: TGTGCCAGCAGCTTAGTCTCGATAGTAGGGCCCTCCTTC; CDR3: CASSLVSIVGPSF
J: TRBJ2-3; D: .; V: TRBV7-3; size: .; DNA: TGTGCCAGCAGCTTAATGAGGGAGGTAACAGATACGCAGTATTTT; CDR3: CASSLMREVTDTQYF
J: TRBJ2-2; D: .; V: TRBV5-1; size: .; DNA: TGCGCCAGCAGCTTGGTCGGGGCCGCGAACACCGGGGAGCTGTTTTTT; CDR3: CASSLVGAANTGELFF
J: TRBJ1-2; D: .; V: TRBV9; size: .; DNA: TGTGCCAGCAGCGTAGAATCCGCAGGGGTCTATGGCTACACCTTC; CDR3: CASSVESAGVYGYTF
J: TRBJ2-7; D: .; V: TRBV15; size: .; DNA: TGTGCCACCAGCAGAGGTAGTAGCACCGCCTACGAGCAGTACTTC; CDR3: CATSRGSSTAYEQYF
J: TRBJ1-3; D: TRBD1; V: TRBV18; size: .; DNA: TGTGCCAGCACCGGGACAGTCAACTCTGGAAACACCATATATTTT; CDR3: CASTGTVNSGNTIYF
J: TRBJ2-1; D: TRBD2; V: TRBV19; size: .; DNA: TGTGCCAGTAGTCCTAAGGGACTAGCGGTAAGTTACAATGAGCAGTTCTTC; CDR3: CASSPKGLAVSYNEQFF
J: TRBJ1-5; D: .; V: TRBV6-5; size: few; DNA: TGTGCCACACGGACAGAAGAGCCCCAGCATTTT; CDR3: CATRTEEPQHF
J: TRBJ1-5; D: .; V: TRBV3-1/TRBV3-2; size: .; DNA: TGTGCCAGCAGCGAAGGGTTAGGGCCCCAGCATTTT; CDR3: CASSEGLGPQHF
J: TRBJ1-1; D: .; V: TRBV12-3/TRBV12-4; size: .; DNA: TGTGCCAGCAGTTTAGACGAGGGCACTGAAGCTTTCTTT; CDR3: CASSLDEGTEAFF
J: TRBJ2-3; D: .; V: TRBV25-1; size: .; DNA: TGTGCCAGCAGTGCGAAACTAGTTACAGATACGCAGTATTTT; CDR3: CASSAKLVTDTQYF
J: TRBJ2-1; D: .; V: TRBV11-3; size: .; DNA: TGTGCCAGCAGCTTAGTGTTTTCGCAGGGCCTCAATGAGCAGTTCTTC; CDR3: CASSLVFSQGLNEQFF
J: TRBJ2-7; D: .; V: TRBV6-1; size: .; DNA: TGTGCCAGCAGTGAAGCCTTCTCCTCCTACGAGCAGTACTTC; CDR3: CASSEAFSSYEQYF
J: TRBJ2-5; D: .; V: TRBV9; size: .; DNA: TGTGCCAGCAGCCCCCGGGTAAAACAAGAGACCCAGTACTTC; CDR3: CASSPRVKQETQYF
J: TRBJ2-7; D: .; V: TRBV4-1; size: .; DNA: TGCGCCAGCAGCGGCGGACAGAGGAACGAGCAGTACTTC; CDR3: CASSGGQRNEQYF